This TCR beta chain stems from a study of technical replicates of blood from a few donors. Germline values: CDR1 WNHNN, CDR2 SYGVQD (reference sequence). CDR3 size: 12 residues. V lost 3 bases and J 3 bases, leaving 5 bases between the germline ends. TCRdb keeps only in-frame clones here, not all; method: immunoSEQ multiplex PCR. Among about 44,000 clones, around 96% were seen once, and the ten largest hold around 0.35%. The clonotype originates from a human donor in good health. Sequencing was done on a sample of T cells isolated from PBMCs. The genes are TRBV10-1 and TRBJ1-1; D gene uncertain. The CDR3 DNA is TGCGCCAGCAGTGACGAGTACACTGAAGCTTTCTTT. This gives the protein CASSDEYTEAFF.